This T cell receptor (beta chain) came from a study of blood T cell repertoires in COVID-19. This table comes from immunoSEQ multiplex PCR, and its TCRdb copy is limited to in-frame clones, with some not included. There are hundreds of thousands of clones in the sample; less than 85% occur only once, and 4% to 6% lies in the top ten. V lost 5 bases to trimming and J lost 0 bases, with 23 bases between them. This CDR3 contains 19 residues. Per germline, CDR1 SEHNR and CDR2 FQNEAQ (reference sequence). This TCR was recovered from a woman older than 75 with active or convalescent COVID-19. The sample taken for sequencing was peripheral blood. The chain joins TRBV7-9 to TRBJ1-3; the D gene is possibly TRBD1 (5 bases). The CDR3 sequence is CASSPPEIGVPGSGNTIYF. CDR3 in DNA: TGTGCCAGCAGCCCCCCCGAAATAGGGGTTCCGGGCTCTGGAAACACCATATATTTT.